This TCR beta chain stems from a study of blood T cell repertoires in COVID-19. About the study: The United States, Italy and Spain supplied acute and convalescent COVID-19 samples.

Original processing methods: The authors estimated nucleated cell counts from reference gene primer amplification. Here immunoSEQ multiplex PCR was the method, and the copy in TCRdb shows in-frame clones only, minus some. The V and J calls and clone size were taken over from that table, and D and trimming were inferred from the DNA. The data show hundreds of thousands of clones, with under 90% seen just once and less than 3.5% held by the top ten. Recruits, aged roughly 18 to 89 years, lived in under 25 US areas. Cohort allocation depended upon clinical history that participants reported. The CDR3 runs to 15 residues. Trimming cost V 3 bases and J 4 bases, with 16 bases left between them. The germline gives CDR1 SEHNR, CDR2 FQNEAQ (reference sequence).

The clonotype was recovered from a woman between 50 and 59 years old who had been exposed to COVID-19. This chain connects TRBV7-9 to TRBJ2-7; D perhaps matches TRBD2 (7 bases). Sequenced input: PBMCs or T cells enriched from blood (not recorded which). The CDR3 DNA reads TGTGCCAGCAGCTTTCTTGGGGGGGCGCGGTACGAGCAGTACTTC. Translation gives CASSFLGGARYEQYF.